The clone carrying this TCR beta chain was seen once. Its cognate antigen is unknown. V trimming: 6 bases; J trimming: 0 bases; junction bases outside the gene matches: 15. Germline CDR1 is SGDLS and CDR2 is YYNGEE. This CDR3 spans 20 amino acids. The data were produced by immunoSEQ multiplex PCR, yet TCRdb's version contains in-frame clones alone and is incomplete. The table records about 58,000 clones, roughly 80% of them present only once. This sample was taken from a study of early stage breast cancer tumors. Across the study: Twelve of the 16 invasive tumors were ER+, PR+ and HER2-. Average read coverage per sample was roughly 9.1-fold.

Findings of the study overall: Chain pairing and CD4, CD8 or FOXP3 expression were not captured. Enriched TCRB sequences shared across patients were mostly commonly generated sequences.

Sequencing input: blood. The sequence was obtained from a person aged 25 to 39 with breast cancer. This chain uses TRBV9 with TRBJ2-1; 13 nucleotides agree with TRBD2. The CDR3 sequence is CASTPGLAGKGGSSYNEQFF. The DNA for the CDR3 is TGTGCCAGCACCCCGGGACTAGCGGGAAAGGGAGGAAGCTCCTACAATGAGCAGTTCTTC.